This T cell receptor (beta chain) was obtained from a study of blood T cell repertoires in COVID-19. On the study more broadly: The United States, Italy and Spain provided the acute and convalescent COVID-19 samples. From T cells, B-cell-depleted T cells, or PBMCs came the material, which was cDNA or gDNA.

Assay used: immunoSEQ multiplex PCR; TCRdb lists only in-frame clones, some missing. Of 250,000 to 300,000 clones in the sample, just under 90% were seen once. Recruits, aged roughly 18 to 100 years, lived in approximately 26 US areas. Sequenced input: PBMCs or T cells enriched from blood (not recorded which). The TCR sequence derives from a woman aged 45-59 years who had been exposed to COVID-19.

The DNA of the CDR3 is TGTGCCAGCAGCTTAGTAGGCGGGAGCACGAGTGGCTACACCTTC. Its translation is CASSLVGGSTSGYTF. The chain couples TRBV7-9 to TRBJ1-2; D gene uncertain. The CDR3 has 15 residues. Germline CDR1 reads SEHNR; CDR2 reads FQNEAQ (reference sequence). The germline V and J ends were trimmed by 1 base and 7 bases, with 16 bases remaining between them.